This T cell receptor beta chain was documented in a study of T cell responses to AZD1222 COVID-19 vaccine. The study, taken as a whole, reports: Donors in the cohort were predominantly white British and more often female, and clonal diversity was possibly underestimated. Among AZD1222 vaccinees, only six or seven were seropositive at baseline.

This clone was detected a few times. Its specificity is not known. There are 20 residues in the CDR3. V lost 0 bases, J lost 0 bases, and 11 bases stayed unmatched. Germline CDR1 LGHNA, CDR2 YSLEER. Profiling relied on immunoSEQ multiplex PCR, and the TCRdb table lists in-frame clones only, not all of them. The sample gives around 64,000 clones, roughly four fifths of which show up once; 5.5% to 8% is in the top ten. The chain couples TRBV4-3 to TRBJ2-5; 12 nucleotides match TRBD2. This sequence originates from an adult who received the AZD1222 COVID-19 vaccine. The source was peripheral blood, collected 28 days after the second AZD1222 dose. The DNA for the CDR3 is TGCGCCAGCAGCCAAGATCTCGGGCTAGCGGGGGGGCCGAACCAAGAGACCCAGTACTTC. Amino acid sequence: CASSQDLGLAGGPNQETQYF.